Shown below are 18 T cell receptor beta chains from a single sample sequenced in a study of blood T cell repertoires in COVID-19. Using immunoSEQ multiplex PCR, the repertoire was profiled, and TCRdb retains in-frame clones only, with some absent. The data hold 95,000 to 150,000 clones, with 84% observed a single time. Sequencing input: PBMCs or T cells enriched from blood (not recorded which). The receptors were gathered from a woman aged 25 to 45 who had recovered from COVID-19.

This chain uses TRBV20-1 with TRBJ2-7; the D is unclear. CDR3 length: 11 amino acids. Germline V gene data show CDR1 as DFQATT and CDR2 as SNEGSKA (reference sequence). Trimming pared 4 bases from V and 3 bases from J, leaving 7 bases between. The DNA of the CDR3 is TGCAGTGCTACTCTAGGCTACGAGCAGTACTTC. Protein product: CSATLGYEQYF.

The chain carries TRBV18 and TRBJ2-6, with TRBD1 matching over 7 bases. This CDR3 is 18 amino acids long. Looked up from germline, CDR1 is KGHSH and CDR2 is LQKENI. V dropped 2 bases and J dropped 0; count of bases not matched to a gene: 7. The CDR3 region is CASSPSKQGTSGANVLTF. Written as DNA, the CDR3 is TGTGCCAGCTCACCAAGCAAACAGGGGACCTCTGGGGCCAACGTCCTGACTTTC.

The CDR3 sequence is CASSQTGSQETQYF. Here the CDR3 DNA reads TGTGCCAGCAGCCAGACAGGGTCCCAAGAGACCCAGTACTTC. The V call is TRBV27, the J call TRBJ2-5, with 7 positions matching TRBD1. There are 14 residues in the CDR3. V lost 6 bases and J lost 1; bases outside the gene matches: 5. Looked up from germline, CDR1 is MNHEY and CDR2 is SMNVEV (reference sequence).

V is TRBV11-1 and J is TRBJ2-2, with D perhaps TRBD1 (5 bases). Germline V gene sequence: CDR1 SGHAT, CDR2 FQDESV (reference sequence). Between the trimmed V and J ends, which lost 3 bases and 1 base, there was a span of 9 bases. The CDR3 totals 15 residues. The CDR3: CASSLRQGNTGELFF. The CDR3, as DNA: TGTGCCAGCAGCTTGCGGCAGGGGAACACCGGGGAGCTGTTTTTT.

This chain uses TRBV28 with TRBJ2-7; 8 positions match TRBD2. Germline CDR1 reads MDHEN; CDR2 reads SYDVKM. V was clipped by 3 bases and J by 6 bases; unmatched bases: 10. This CDR3 comprises 15 residues. CDR3 sequence (DNA): TGTGCCAGCAGTTTTATGAGCGGGAGACTACGCGAGCAGTACTTC. Amino acid sequence: CASSFMSGRLREQYF.

This clone appeared a single time. CDR3 coding DNA: TGTGCCAGCAGCTCTAGCGGGAGCCAGTTCTTC. Its protein is CASSSSGSQFF. The genes are TRBV7-3 and TRBJ2-1; 10 nucleotides line up with TRBD2. The CDR3 has 11 residues. Trimming removed 4 bases from V and 13 bases from J; junction bases left unmatched: 1. Germline CDR1 is SGHTA and CDR2 is FQGTGA.

J is TRBJ1-5 and V is TRBV19, with D hard to call. V dropped 3 bases and J dropped 3 bases, with 9 bases sitting between them. The CDR3 totals 14 residues. Germline V lookup: CDR1 LNHDA, CDR2 SQIVND (reference sequence). DNA of the CDR3: TGTGCCAGTAGTATGTCGACTCTCAATCAGCCCCAGCATTTT. Its translation is CASSMSTLNQPQHF.

V is TRBV12-3 or TRBV12-4 and J is TRBJ2-7; 9 bases agree with TRBD1. The CDR3 extends over 12 amino acids. V was clipped by 4 bases and J by 6 bases; unmatched bases: 1. In DNA, the CDR3 is TGTGCCAGCAGTTCACAGGGGGCCGAGCAGTACTTC. It translates to CASSSQGAEQYF.

The chain combines TRBV7-2 with TRBJ2-7, with TRBD2 identical over 11 bases. V shed 6 bases, J shed 4 bases, and the junction held 5 bases outside the gene matches. Germline loops: CDR1 SGHTA, CDR2 FQGNSA. The CDR3 runs to 14 residues. CDR3 coding DNA: TGTGCCAGCAGTGCGACTAGCGGGGCGTACGAGCAGTACTTC. Encoded protein: CASSATSGAYEQYF.

The chain uses TRBV18 and TRBJ1-2; perhaps TRBD1 as D (5 bases). Deletions cut 3 bases from V and 6 bases from J, with 11 bases between. The CDR3 consists of 13 residues. The germline V gene encodes CDR1 KGHSH and CDR2 LQKENI. The CDR3 nucleotides are TGTGCCAGCTCACCTGCAGGGTGGGATGGCTACACCTTC. Encoded protein: CASSPAGWDGYTF.

The rearrangement links TRBV2 to TRBJ1-2, with D possibly being TRBD1 (5 bases). V lost 6 bases, J lost 6 bases, and 14 bases lay in between. The CDR3 runs 13 residues. Germline assignment: CDR1 SNHLY and CDR2 FYNNEI. CDR3 coding DNA: TGTGCCAGCAGCCAGGGTTTTGGAGATGGCTACACCTTC. Amino acids: CASSQGFGDGYTF.

The genes are TRBV28 and TRBJ1-5; D is possibly TRBD1 (6 bases). CDR1 is MDHEN, CDR2 SYDVKM, per germline. V was pared by 5 bases and J by 6 bases, with 14 bases between. This CDR3 is built from 14 residues. The CDR3 protein is CASSPSGGGQPQHF. Written as DNA, the CDR3 is TGTGCCAGCAGTCCGTCGGGGGGCGGTCAGCCCCAGCATTTT.

The chain is built from TRBV6-5 and TRBJ1-2; 7 positions agree with TRBD1. The germline CDR1 and CDR2 sequences are MNHEY and SVGAGI. The length of the CDR3 is 14 residues. Trimming took 2 bases from V and 5 from J; bases not matched to a gene: 5. In DNA, the CDR3 is TGTGCCAGCAGTTACGACAAACAGGGGTATGGCTACACCTTC. Protein sequence: CASSYDKQGYGYTF.

The genes are TRBV7-6 and TRBJ2-1; TRBD2 matches 13 bases. Germline CDR1 is SGHVS and CDR2 is FNYEAQ. Trimming cost V 4 bases and J 8 bases; bases outside gene matches: 8. The CDR3 extends over 16 amino acids. CDR3 loop: CASSSRTSGRLDEQFF. CDR3 DNA: TGTGCCAGCAGCTCTAGGACTAGCGGGAGATTGGATGAGCAGTTCTTC.

This chain links TRBV11-2 with TRBJ2-3, with 7 nucleotides matching TRBD1. V lost 6 bases and J lost 6; bases outside the gene matches: 9. CDR1 SGHAT and CDR2 FQNNGV come from the germline V gene. The CDR3 is 14 residues long. As DNA, the CDR3 is TGTGCCAGCAGTCCGACAGGGTTTACGGATACGCAGTATTTT. Translated, it gives CASSPTGFTDTQYF.

The rearrangement joins TRBV18 to TRBJ1-1; unclear D gene. The CDR3 contains 15 residues. V was shortened by 1 base and J by 1 base, with 10 bases between the two germline ends. From germline, CDR1 is KGHSH and CDR2 LQKENI. The CDR3 sequence: CASSPREQPNTEAFF. For the CDR3, the DNA is TGTGCCAGCTCACCACGTGAACAGCCGAACACTGAAGCTTTCTTT. The full variable domain, completed using reference TRBV18 and TRBJ1-1, is NAGVMQNPRHLVRRRGQEARLRCSPMKGHSHVYWYRQLPEEGLKFMVYLQKENIIDESGMPKERFSAEFPKEGPSILRIQQVVRGDSAAYFCASSPREQPNTEAFFGQGTRLTVV.

The J gene is TRBJ2-2, the V gene TRBV9; tentatively, D is TRBD1 (6 bases). V was clipped by 3 bases and J by 5 bases, with 8 bases between them. This CDR3 has 13 amino acids. CDR1 is SGDLS and CDR2 is YYNGEE in the germline V gene. DNA of the CDR3: TGTGCCAGCAGCGAGGGACAAACCGGGGAGCTGTTTTTT. This codes for CASSEGQTGELFF.

This chain joins TRBV10-3 and TRBJ1-2, with 7 bases matching TRBD1. Germline CDR1 and CDR2: ENHRY and SYGVKD. Trimming cost V 6 bases and J 6 bases; bases outside gene matches: 16. The CDR3 runs 16 residues. The CDR3 loop reads CAIRGTDPTQWNGYTF. CDR3 DNA: TGTGCCATCAGGGGGACAGATCCTACCCAATGGAATGGCTACACCTTC.